The table lists the clone carrying this T cell receptor beta chain with a count of one. The data are from a study of OX40 agonist ivuxolimab in advanced cancers. Germline trimming cut 4 bases from V and 9 bases from J; bases unmatched to any gene: 8. CDR1 is PRHDT, CDR2 FYEKMQ, per germline (reference sequence). The CDR3 runs 14 residues. Assay: immunoSEQ multiplex PCR; the TCRdb copy retains only in-frame clones and omits some. The sample has roughly 60,000 clones; 70% to 90% are singletons. The receptor comes from an adult with an advanced solid tumor such as melanoma, head and neck, liver or kidney cancer. Source: CD4+ or CD8+ T cells sorted from blood, taken in a trial of the OX40 agonist ivuxolimab. This rearrangement joins TRBV13 to TRBJ2-2; TRBD1 matches 7 bases. The CDR3 bases are TGTGCCAGCAGCTCCCGACAGGGCCCCCGGGAGCTGTTTTTT. Its translation: CASSSRQGPRELFF.